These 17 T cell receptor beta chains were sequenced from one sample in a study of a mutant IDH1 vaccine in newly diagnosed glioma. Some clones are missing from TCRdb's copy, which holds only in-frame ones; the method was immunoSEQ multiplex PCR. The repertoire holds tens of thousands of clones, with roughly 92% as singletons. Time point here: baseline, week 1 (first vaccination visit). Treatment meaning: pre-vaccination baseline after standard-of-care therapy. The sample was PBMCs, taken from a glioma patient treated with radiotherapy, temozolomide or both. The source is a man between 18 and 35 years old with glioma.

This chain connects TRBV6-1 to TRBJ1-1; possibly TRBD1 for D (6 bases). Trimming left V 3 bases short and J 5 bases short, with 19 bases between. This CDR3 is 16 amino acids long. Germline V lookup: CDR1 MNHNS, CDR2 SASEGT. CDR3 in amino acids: CASSEPGDVGNTEAFF. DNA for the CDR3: TGTGCCAGCAGTGAGCCAGGGGACGTTGGGAATACTGAAGCTTTCTTT.

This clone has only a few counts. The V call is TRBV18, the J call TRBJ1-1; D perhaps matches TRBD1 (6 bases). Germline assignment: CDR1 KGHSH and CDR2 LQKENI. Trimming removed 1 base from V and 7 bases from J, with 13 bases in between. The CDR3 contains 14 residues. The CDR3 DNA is TGTGCCAGCTCACCACAGGCAGGGGAGAATGAAGCTTTCTTT. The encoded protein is CASSPQAGENEAFF.

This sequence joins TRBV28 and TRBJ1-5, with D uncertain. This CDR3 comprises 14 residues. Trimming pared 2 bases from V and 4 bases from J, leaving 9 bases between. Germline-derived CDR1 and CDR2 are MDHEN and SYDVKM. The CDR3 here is CASSLRSRNQPQHF. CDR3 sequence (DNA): TGTGCCAGCAGTTTACGCAGCCGTAATCAGCCCCAGCATTTT. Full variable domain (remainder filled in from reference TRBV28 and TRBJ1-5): DVKVTQSSRYLVKRTGEKVFLECVQDMDHENMFWYRQDPGLGLRLIYFSYDVKMKEKGDIPEGYSVSREKKERFSLILESASTNQTSMYLCASSLRSRNQPQHFGDGTRLSIL.

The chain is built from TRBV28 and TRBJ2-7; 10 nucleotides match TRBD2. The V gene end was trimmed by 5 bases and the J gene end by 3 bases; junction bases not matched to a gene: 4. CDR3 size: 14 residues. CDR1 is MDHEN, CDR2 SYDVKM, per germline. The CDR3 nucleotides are TGTGCCAGCAGTCTAGCGGGAGAAATCTACGAGCAGTACTTC. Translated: CASSLAGEIYEQYF.

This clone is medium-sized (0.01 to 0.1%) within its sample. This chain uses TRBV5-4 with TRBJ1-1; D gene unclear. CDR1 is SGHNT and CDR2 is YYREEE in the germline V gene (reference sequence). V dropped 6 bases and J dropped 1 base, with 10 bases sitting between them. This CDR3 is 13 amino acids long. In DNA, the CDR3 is TGTGCCAGCACCCCGGGGTCGAACACTGAAGCTTTCTTT. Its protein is CASTPGSNTEAFF.

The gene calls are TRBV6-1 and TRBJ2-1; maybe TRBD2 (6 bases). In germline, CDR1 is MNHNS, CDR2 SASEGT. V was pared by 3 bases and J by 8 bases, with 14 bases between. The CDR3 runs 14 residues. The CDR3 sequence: CASSDHGGKDEQFF. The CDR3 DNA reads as TGTGCCAGCAGTGATCATGGAGGGAAGGATGAGCAGTTCTTC.

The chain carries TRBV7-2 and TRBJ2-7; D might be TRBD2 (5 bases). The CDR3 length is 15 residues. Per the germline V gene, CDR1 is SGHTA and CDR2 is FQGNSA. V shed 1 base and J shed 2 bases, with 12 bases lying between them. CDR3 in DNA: TGTGCCAGCAGCTTAGAGGCTCTAGCTACCTACGAGCAGTACTTC. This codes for CASSLEALATYEQYF. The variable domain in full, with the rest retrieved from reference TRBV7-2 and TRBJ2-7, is GAGVSQSPSNKVTEKGKDVELRCDPISGHTALYWYRQSLGQGLEFLIYFQGNSAPDKSGLPSDRFSAERTGGSVSTLTIQRTQQEDSAVYLCASSLEALATYEQYFGPGTRLTVT.

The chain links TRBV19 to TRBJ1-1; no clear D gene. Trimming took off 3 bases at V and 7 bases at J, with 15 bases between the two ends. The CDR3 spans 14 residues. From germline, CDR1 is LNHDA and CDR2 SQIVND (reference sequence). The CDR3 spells CASSMTRPVNEAFF. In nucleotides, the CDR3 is TGTGCCAGTAGTATGACCCGTCCGGTGAATGAAGCTTTCTTT.

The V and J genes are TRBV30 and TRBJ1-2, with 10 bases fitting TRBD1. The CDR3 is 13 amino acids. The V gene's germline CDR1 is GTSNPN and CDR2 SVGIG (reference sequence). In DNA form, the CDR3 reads TGTGCACTACTGGGACAGGGGCCCGAGGGCTACACCTTC. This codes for CALLGQGPEGYTF.

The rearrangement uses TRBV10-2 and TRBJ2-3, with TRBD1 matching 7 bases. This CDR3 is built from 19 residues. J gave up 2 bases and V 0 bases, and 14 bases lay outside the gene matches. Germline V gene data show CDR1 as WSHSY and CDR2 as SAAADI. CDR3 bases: TGCGCCAGCAGTGAGTCGGAAAGGGGGCTTCTAGAAGACACAGATACGCAGTATTTT. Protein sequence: CASSESERGLLEDTDTQYF.

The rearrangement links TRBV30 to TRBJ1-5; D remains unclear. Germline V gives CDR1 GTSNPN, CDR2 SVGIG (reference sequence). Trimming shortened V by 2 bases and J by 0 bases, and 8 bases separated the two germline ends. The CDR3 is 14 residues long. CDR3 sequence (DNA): TGTGCCTGGAGTCCCTTGAATAGCAATCAGCCCCAGCATTTT. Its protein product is CAWSPLNSNQPQHF.

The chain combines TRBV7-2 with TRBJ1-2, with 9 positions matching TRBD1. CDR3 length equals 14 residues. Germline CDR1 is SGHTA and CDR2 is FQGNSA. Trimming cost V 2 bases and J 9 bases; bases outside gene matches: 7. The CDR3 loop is CASSLLGQGPSYTF. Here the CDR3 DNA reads TGTGCCAGCAGCTTATTGGGACAGGGCCCCAGCTACACCTTC.

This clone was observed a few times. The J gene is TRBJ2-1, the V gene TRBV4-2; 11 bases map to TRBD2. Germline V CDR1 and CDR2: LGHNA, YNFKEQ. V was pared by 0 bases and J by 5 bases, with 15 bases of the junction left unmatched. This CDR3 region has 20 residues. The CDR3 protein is CASSQEMRLAGSLLNNEQFF. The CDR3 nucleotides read TGTGCCAGCAGCCAAGAAATGAGACTAGCGGGATCCCTACTCAACAATGAGCAGTTCTTC.

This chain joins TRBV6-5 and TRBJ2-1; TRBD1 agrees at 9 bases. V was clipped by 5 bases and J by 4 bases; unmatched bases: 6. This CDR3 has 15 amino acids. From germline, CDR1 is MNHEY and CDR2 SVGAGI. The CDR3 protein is CASSLTGTGYNEQFF. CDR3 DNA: TGTGCCAGCAGTCTTACCGGGACAGGGTACAATGAGCAGTTCTTC.

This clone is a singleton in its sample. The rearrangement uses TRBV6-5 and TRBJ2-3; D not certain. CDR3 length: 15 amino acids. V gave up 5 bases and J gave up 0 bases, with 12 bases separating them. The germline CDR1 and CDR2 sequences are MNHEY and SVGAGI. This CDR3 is CASSRPGASTDTQYF. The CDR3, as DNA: TGTGCCAGCAGTCGCCCTGGCGCGAGCACAGATACGCAGTATTTT.

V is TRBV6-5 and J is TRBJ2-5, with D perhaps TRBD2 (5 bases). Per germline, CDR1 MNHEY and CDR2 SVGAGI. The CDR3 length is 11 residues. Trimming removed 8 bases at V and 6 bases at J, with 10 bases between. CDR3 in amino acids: CASLLGQTQYF. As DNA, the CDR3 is TGTGCCAGCCTACTAGGTCAGACCCAGTACTTC.

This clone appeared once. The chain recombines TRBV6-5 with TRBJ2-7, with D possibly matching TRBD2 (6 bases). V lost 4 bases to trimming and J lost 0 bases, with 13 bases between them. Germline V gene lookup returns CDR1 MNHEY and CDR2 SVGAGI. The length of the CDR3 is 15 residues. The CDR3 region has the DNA TGTGCCAGCAGTTTCGAAGCGGGCGGCTCCTACGAGCAGTACTTC. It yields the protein CASSFEAGGSYEQYF.